This paragraph reports one T cell receptor beta chain. The data are from a study of blood T cell repertoires in COVID-19. Study background: Researchers got acute and convalescent COVID-19 samples from the United States, Italy and Spain. T cells, B-cell-depleted T cells, or PBMCs provided the cDNA or gDNA that served as material.

TCRdb keeps only in-frame clones here, not all; method: immunoSEQ multiplex PCR. Of 380,000 or so clones listed, approximately 87% were seen once; the top ten hold around 0.97%. The CDR3 sequence is 15 residues long. V was trimmed by 1 base and J by 2 bases, leaving 11 bases between them. Germline V lookup: CDR1 SGHAT, CDR2 FQNNGV. Sample: PBMCs or T cells enriched from blood (not recorded which). This sequence originates from a woman younger than 45 with acute COVID-19. The V gene is TRBV11-2, the J gene TRBJ1-1; D gene unclear. In nucleotides, the CDR3 is TGTGCCAGCAGCTTAGCGCGGCAGAAAAACACTGAAGCTTTCTTT. Residues: CASSLARQKNTEAFF.